Given below is one T cell receptor beta chain in context. Profiled with immunoSEQ multiplex PCR; TCRdb holds only in-frame clones, not every one. The sample carries roughly 77,000 clones, roughly 92% recorded once. The CDR3 has 18 residues. Germline assignment: CDR1 SGHRS and CDR2 YFSETQ. V trimming: 4 bases; J trimming: 1 base; junction bases outside the gene matches: 11. The sample belongs to a study of T cell changes during pregnancy in multiple sclerosis. The sample here was peripheral blood, taken in the second trimester of pregnancy. This TCR derives from a female donor with multiple sclerosis, enrolled in a pregnancy study. The chain joins TRBV5-1 to TRBJ2-2, with 9 bases matching TRBD1. The CDR3 DNA reads as TGCGCCAGCAGCACAGACCCCCGGGACAGGGTGAACACCGGGGAGCTGTTTTTT. It translates to CASSTDPRDRVNTGELFF. The variable domain in full, with the rest retrieved from reference TRBV5-1 and TRBJ2-2, is KAGVTQTPRYLIKTRGQQVTLSCSPISGHRSVSWYQQTPGQGLQFLFEYFSETQRNKGNFPGRFSGRQFSNSRSEMNVSTLELGDSALYLCASSTDPRDRVNTGELFFGEGSRLTVL.